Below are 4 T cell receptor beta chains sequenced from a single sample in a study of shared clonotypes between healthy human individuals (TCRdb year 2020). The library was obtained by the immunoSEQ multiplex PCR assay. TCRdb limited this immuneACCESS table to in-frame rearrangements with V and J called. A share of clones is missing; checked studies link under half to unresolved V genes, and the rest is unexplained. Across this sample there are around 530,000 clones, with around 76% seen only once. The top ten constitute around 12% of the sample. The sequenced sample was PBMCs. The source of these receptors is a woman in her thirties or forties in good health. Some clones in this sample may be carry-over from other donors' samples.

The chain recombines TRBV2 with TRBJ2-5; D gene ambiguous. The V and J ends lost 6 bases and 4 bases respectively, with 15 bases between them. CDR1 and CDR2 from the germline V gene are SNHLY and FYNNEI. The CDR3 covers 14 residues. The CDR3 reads CASSVQSRGETQYF. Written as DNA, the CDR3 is TGTGCCAGCAGCGTCCAGTCTAGAGGAGAGACCCAGTACTTC.

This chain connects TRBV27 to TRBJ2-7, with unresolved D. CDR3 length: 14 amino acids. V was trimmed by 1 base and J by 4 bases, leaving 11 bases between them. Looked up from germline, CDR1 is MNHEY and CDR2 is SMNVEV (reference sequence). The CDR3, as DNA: TGTGCCAGCAGTTTATTTGGGTATGAATACGAGCAGTACTTC. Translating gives CASSLFGYEYEQYF.

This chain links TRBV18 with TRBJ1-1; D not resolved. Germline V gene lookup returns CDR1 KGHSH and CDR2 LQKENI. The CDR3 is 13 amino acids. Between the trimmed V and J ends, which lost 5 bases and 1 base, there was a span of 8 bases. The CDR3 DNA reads TGTGCCAGCTCAGTCGACGGGAACACTGAAGCTTTCTTT. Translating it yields CASSVDGNTEAFF.

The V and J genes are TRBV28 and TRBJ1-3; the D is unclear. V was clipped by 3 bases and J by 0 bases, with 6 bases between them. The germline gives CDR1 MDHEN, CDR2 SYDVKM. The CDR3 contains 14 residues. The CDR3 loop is CASSFKFSGNTIYF. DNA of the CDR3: TGTGCCAGCAGTTTCAAATTCTCTGGAAACACCATATATTTT.